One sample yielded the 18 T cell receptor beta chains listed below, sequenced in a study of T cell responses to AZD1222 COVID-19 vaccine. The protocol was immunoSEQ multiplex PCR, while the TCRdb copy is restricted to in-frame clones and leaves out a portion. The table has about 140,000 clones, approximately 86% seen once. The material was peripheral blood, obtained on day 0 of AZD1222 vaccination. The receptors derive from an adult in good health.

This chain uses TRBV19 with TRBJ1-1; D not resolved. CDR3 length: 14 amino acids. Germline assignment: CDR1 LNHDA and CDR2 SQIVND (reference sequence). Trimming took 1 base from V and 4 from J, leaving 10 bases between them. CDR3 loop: CASSIVWQRTEAFF. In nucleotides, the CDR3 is TGTGCCAGTAGTATAGTCTGGCAACGCACTGAAGCTTTCTTT.

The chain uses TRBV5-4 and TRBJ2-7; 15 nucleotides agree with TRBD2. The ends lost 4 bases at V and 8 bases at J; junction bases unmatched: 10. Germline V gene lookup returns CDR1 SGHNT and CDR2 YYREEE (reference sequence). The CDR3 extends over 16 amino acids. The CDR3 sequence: CASSQGLAGGRGKQYF. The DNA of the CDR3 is TGTGCCAGCAGCCAGGGACTAGCGGGAGGTCGGGGAAAGCAGTACTTC.

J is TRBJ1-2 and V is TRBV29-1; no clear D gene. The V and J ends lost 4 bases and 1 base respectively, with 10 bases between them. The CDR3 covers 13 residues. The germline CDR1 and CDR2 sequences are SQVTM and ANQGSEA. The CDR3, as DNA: TGCAGCGTTGCGGCCGGGCTTAACTATGGCTACACCTTC. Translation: CSVAAGLNYGYTF.

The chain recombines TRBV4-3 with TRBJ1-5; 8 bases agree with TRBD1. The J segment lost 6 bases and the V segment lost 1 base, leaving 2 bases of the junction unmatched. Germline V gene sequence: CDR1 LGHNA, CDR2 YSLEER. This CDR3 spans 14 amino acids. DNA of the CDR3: TGCGCCAGCAGCCAAGGACAGGGGCTTCAGCCCCAGCATTTT. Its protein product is CASSQGQGLQPQHF.

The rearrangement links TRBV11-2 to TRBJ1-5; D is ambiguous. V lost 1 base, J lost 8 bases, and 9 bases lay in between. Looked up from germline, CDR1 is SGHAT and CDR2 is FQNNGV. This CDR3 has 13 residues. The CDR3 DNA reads TGTGCCAGCAGCTTAGGTCGTCGGGAGCCCCAGCATTTT. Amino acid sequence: CASSLGRREPQHF.

The CDR3 sequence: CASSQATDGYTF. The DNA for the CDR3 is TGTGCCAGCAGCCAGGCGACAGATGGCTACACCTTC. The chain couples TRBV3-1 (or the pseudogene TRBV3-2) to TRBJ1-2, with a weak D call TRBD1 (5 bases). CDR1 LGHDT and CDR2 YNNKEL come from the germline V gene (reference sequence). The ends were cut back, 3 bases at V and 6 bases at J, with 8 bases in the middle. The CDR3 extends over 12 amino acids.

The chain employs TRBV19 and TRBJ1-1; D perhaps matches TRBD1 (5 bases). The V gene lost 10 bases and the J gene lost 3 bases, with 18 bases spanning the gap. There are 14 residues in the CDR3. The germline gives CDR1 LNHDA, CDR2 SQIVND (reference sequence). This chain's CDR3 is CATNFGGGYTEAFF. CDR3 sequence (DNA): TGTGCCACCAATTTCGGGGGAGGCTACACTGAAGCTTTCTTT. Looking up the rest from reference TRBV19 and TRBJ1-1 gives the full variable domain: DGGITQSPKYLFRKEGQNVTLSCEQNLNHDAMYWYRQDPGQGLRLIYYSQIVNDFQKGDIAEGYSVSREKKESFPLTVTSAQKNPTAFYLCATNFGGGYTEAFFGQGTRLTVV.

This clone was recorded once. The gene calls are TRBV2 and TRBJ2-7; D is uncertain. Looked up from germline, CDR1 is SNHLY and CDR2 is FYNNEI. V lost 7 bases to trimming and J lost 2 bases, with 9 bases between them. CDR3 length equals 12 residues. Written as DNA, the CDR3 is TGTGCCAGCACGGCGACACCCTACGAGCAGTACTTC. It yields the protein CASTATPYEQYF.

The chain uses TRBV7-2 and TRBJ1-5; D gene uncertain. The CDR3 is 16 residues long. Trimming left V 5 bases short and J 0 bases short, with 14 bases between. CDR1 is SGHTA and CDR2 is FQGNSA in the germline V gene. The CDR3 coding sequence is TGTGCCAGCAGCGTCATCCCGGGGTATAGCAATCAGCCCCAGCATTTT. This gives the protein CASSVIPGYSNQPQHF.

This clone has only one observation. This CDR3 reads CASSFIAGGSEQYF. The CDR3 DNA sequence: TGTGCCAGCAGTTTTATAGCGGGAGGGAGCGAGCAGTACTTC. The V call is TRBV6-5, the J call TRBJ2-7; TRBD2 aligns across 11 bases. V trimming: 4 bases; J trimming: 6 bases; junction bases outside the gene matches: 5. Germline values: CDR1 MNHEY, CDR2 SVGAGI. The CDR3 is made up of 14 amino acids.

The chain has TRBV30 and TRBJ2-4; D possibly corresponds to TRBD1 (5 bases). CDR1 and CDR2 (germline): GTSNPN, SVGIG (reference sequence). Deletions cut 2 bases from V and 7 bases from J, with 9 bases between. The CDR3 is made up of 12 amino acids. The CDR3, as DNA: TGTGCCTGGAGTCGGCAGGGTAACATTCAGTACTTC. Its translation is CAWSRQGNIQYF.

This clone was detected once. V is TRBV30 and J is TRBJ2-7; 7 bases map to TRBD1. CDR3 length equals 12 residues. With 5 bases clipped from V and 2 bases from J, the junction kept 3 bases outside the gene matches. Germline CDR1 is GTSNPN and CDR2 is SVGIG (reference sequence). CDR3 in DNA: TGTGCCTGGGGGACAGTTCCCTACGAGCAGTACTTC. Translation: CAWGTVPYEQYF.

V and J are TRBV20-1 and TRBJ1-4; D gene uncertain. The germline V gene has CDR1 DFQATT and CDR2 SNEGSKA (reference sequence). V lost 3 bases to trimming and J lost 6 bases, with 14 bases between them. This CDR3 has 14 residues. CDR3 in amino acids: CSASEAPRHEKLFF. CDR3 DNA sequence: TGCAGTGCTAGTGAGGCCCCCCGCCATGAAAAACTGTTTTTT.

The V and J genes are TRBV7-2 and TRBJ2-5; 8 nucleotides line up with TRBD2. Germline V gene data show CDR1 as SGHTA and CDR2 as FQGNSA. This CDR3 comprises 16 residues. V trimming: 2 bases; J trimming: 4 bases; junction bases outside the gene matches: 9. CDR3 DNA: TGTGCCAGCAGCTTACTCGGGACTAGGGTTTTAGAGACCCAGTACTTC. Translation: CASSLLGTRVLETQYF.

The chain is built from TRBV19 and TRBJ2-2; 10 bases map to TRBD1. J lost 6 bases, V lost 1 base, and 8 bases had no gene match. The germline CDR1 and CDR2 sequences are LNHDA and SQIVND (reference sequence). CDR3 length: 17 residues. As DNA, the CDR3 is TGTGCCAGTAGTATAGCCCGGGACAGGGGTAAGGCCGGGGAGCTGTTTTTT. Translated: CASSIARDRGKAGELFF.

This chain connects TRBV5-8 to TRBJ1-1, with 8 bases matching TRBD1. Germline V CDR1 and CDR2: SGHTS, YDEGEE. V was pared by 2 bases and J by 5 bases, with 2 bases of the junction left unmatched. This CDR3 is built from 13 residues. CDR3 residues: CASSFRGPTEAFF. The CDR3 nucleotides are TGTGCCAGCAGCTTCAGGGGGCCGACTGAAGCTTTCTTT.

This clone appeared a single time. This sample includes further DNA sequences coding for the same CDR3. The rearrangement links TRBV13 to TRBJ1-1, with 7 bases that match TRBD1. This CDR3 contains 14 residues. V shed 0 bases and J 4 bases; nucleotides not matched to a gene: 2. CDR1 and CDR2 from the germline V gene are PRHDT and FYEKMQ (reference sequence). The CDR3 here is CASSLGQGGTEAFF. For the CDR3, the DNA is TGTGCCAGCAGCTTAGGGCAGGGGGGCACTGAAGCTTTCTTT.

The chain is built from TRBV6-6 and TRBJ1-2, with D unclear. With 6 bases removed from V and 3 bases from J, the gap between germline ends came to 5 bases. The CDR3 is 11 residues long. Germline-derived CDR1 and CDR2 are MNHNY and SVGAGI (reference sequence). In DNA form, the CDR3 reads TGTGCCAGCAGGTTTGACTATGGCTACACCTTC. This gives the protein CASRFDYGYTF.